This T cell receptor beta chain was documented in a study of blood T cell repertoires in COVID-19. Study details: The United States, Italy and Spain provided the acute and convalescent COVID-19 samples. In each case, the material was cDNA or gDNA derived from T cells, B-cell-depleted T cells, or PBMCs.

The CDR3 extends over 17 amino acids. Original data processing: Reference gene primer amplification gave nucleated cell count estimates. Measured with immunoSEQ multiplex PCR; TCRdb has only the in-frame clones, and not every one. The V and J calls and clone size were taken over from that table, and D and trimming were inferred from the DNA. This sample carries roughly 200,000 clones, 70% to 90% of them seen once, and the ten largest clones take around 4%. This chain connects TRBV21-1 to TRBJ1-2; the tabulated D call, TRBD1, remains unverified against the DNA. TRBV21-1 is designated a pseudogene. The material sequenced was peripheral blood. The sequence was collected from a woman aged 25 to 39 with acute or convalescent COVID-19. In DNA, the CDR3 is TGTGCCAGCAGCACCCCTCGGGACAGCCCTACGGGCTATGGCTACACCTTC. Amino acid sequence: CASSTPRDSPTGYGYTF.